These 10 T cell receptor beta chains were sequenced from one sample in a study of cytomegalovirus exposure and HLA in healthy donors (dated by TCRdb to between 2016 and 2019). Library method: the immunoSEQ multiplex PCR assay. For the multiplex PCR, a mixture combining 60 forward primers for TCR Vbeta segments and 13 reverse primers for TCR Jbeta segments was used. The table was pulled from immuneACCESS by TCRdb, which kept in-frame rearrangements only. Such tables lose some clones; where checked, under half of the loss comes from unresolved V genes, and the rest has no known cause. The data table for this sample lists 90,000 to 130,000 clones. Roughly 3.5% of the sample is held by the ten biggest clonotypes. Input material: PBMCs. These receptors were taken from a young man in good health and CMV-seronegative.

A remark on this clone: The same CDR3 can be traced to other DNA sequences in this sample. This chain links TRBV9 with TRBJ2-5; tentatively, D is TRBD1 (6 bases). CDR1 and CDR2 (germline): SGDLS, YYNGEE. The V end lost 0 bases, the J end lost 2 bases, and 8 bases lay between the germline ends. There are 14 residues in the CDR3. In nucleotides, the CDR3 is TGTGCCAGCAGCGTAGGGACAGCTCAAGAGACCCAGTACTTC. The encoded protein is CASSVGTAQETQYF.

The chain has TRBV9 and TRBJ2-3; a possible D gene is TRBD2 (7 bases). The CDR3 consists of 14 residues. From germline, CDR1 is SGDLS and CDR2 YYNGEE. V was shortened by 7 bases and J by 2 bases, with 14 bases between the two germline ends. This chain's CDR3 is CASAWGGATDTQYF. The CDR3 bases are TGTGCCAGCGCCTGGGGGGGGGCCACAGATACGCAGTATTTT.

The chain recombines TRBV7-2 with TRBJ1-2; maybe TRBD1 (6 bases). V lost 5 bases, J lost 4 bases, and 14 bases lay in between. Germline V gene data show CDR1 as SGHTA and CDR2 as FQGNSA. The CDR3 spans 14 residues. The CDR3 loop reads CASSRLTGSYGYTF. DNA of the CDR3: TGTGCCAGCAGCCGCCTGACAGGTTCCTATGGCTACACCTTC.

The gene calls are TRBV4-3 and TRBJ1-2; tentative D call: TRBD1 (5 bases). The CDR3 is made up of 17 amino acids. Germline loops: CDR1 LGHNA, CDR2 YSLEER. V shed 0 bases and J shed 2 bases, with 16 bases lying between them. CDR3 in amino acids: CASSQDVRQGLNYGYTF. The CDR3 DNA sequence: TGCGCCAGCAGCCAAGATGTACGCCAGGGACTGAACTATGGCTACACCTTC.

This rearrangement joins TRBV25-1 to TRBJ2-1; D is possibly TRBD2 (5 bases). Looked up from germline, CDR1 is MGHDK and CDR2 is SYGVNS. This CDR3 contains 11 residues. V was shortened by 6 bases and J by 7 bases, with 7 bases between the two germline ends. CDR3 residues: CASRTTNEQFF. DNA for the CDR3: TGTGCCAGCAGGACTACTAATGAGCAGTTCTTC.

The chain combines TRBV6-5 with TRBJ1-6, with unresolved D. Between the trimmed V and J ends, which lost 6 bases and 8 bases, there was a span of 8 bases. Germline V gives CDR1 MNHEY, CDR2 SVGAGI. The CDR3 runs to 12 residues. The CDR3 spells CASSLRDSPLHF. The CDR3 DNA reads TGTGCCAGCAGCCTACGGGATTCACCCCTCCACTTT.

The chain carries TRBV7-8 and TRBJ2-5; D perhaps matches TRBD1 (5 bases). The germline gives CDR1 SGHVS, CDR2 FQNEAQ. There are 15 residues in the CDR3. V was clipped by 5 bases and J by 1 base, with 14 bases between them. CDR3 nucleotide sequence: TGTGCCAGCAGCCCGCGACAGACCCCCCAAGAGACCCAGTACTTC. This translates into CASSPRQTPQETQYF.

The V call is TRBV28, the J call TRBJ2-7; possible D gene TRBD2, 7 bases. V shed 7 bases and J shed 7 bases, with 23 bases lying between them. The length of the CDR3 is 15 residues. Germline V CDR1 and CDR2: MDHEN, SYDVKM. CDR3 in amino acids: CASNTPSRGGEEQYF. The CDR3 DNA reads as TGTGCCAGCAACACTCCCTCGAGAGGGGGGGAAGAGCAGTACTTC.

As DNA, the CDR3 is TGTGCCAGCAGCTTAGCAGCATACCAAGAGACCCAGTACTTC. This translates into CASSLAAYQETQYF. This sequence joins TRBV7-9 and TRBJ2-5, with D unclear. V was cut by 0 bases and J by 0 bases, with 5 bases left in between. Germline-derived CDR1 and CDR2 are SEHNR and FQNEAQ (reference sequence). The CDR3 has 14 residues.

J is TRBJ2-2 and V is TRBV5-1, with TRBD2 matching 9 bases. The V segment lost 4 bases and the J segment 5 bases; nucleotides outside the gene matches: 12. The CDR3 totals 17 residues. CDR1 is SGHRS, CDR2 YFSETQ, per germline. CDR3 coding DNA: TGCGCCAGCAGCCGAGCAGTTAGCGGGGGATTAACCGGGGAGCTGTTTTTT. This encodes CASSRAVSGGLTGELFF.